This TCR beta chain appears in the sequencing data of a study of OX40 agonist ivuxolimab in advanced cancers. In terms of the full investigation: Ivuxolimab was an agonistic, fully human IgG2 monoclonal antibody directed against OX40 (CD134), a costimulatory receptor. Intravenous ivuxolimab was administered to patients every 2 weeks at six dose levels: 0.01, 0.1, 0.3, 1.5, 3 and 10 mg/kg. Of the approximately 54 dose-escalation patients, hepatocellular carcinoma was present in roughly 19, melanoma in some 15, renal cell carcinoma in 9 and head and neck cancer in 9. The dose-escalation cohort was over 70% male with a mean age of around 64 years, ranging from roughly 20 to 80. Patients were allowed to have had prior anti-PD-1, anti-PD-L1 or anti-CTLA-4 therapy, and 40% of the dose-escalation patients had been treated with checkpoint inhibitors. Partial responses occurred in three dose-escalation patients: two with cutaneous melanoma and one with hepatocellular carcinoma. The point of sequencing TCRbeta in the periphery was to test whether ivuxolimab changed TCR sequence diversity and drove clonal T-cell expansion. The paper reports the monotherapy dose-escalation portion (N of about 54 patients) of the phase I ivuxolimab trial. What the work shows at the level of the full study, not this receptor alone: Low levels of normalized T-cell clonal expansion were also seen in some patients who did not respond. At doses of 0.1 to 3.0 mg/kg, clonal expansion of both CD4+ and CD8+ T cells in blood was seen between baseline and week 6. Which antigens the clonally expanded peripheral T cells were specific for was not determined. In the 0.1-3.0 mg/kg groups, partial responders were among the patients with the lowest normalized peripheral clonal expansion, particularly in CD8+ T cells. On average, CD8+ T cells showed more expanded clones than CD4+ T cells after ivuxolimab.

According to the germline V gene, CDR1 reads SGHAT and CDR2 reads FQNNGV. Between the V and J ends, shortened by 1 base and 13 bases respectively, the junction contains 17 bases. Including cysteine and phenylalanine, the CDR3 has 14 amino acids. Kept here is only the CDR3 DNA, which spans 42 bases and is read in frame from base 1. Genomic DNA was isolated from the sorted cells so that the TCRbeta CDR3 region could be sequenced. The immunoSEQ Assay was used to sequence the TCRbeta CDR3 regions. TCRdb retrieved this table from immuneACCESS and kept in-frame rearrangements only. Not all clones are present; in checked studies, unresolved V genes account for under half, and no reason is known for the remainder. This sample is represented by 61,000 or so clones; roughly 80% of them were singletons. 3.4% of the sample is held by the ten biggest clonotypes. With regard to this clone: The specificity of this receptor is unknown. No much larger clone is present one base from it, and per-base qualities are unavailable.

The trial excluded patients who had a history of autoimmune disease or who were on systemic immunosuppression. Peripheral blood for TCR sequencing was collected from all dose cohorts at baseline, on cycle 4 day 1, and on cycle 7 day 1. The samples were taken from a phase I, first-in-human, multicenter, open-label dose-escalation trial of ivuxolimab. Adults with locally advanced or metastatic melanoma, renal cell, hepatocellular, or head and neck squamous cell carcinoma were enrolled in the trial. Before TCR sequencing, CD4+ T cells and CD8+ T cells were sorted from peripheral blood as separate populations.

The sequencing here drew on CD4+ or CD8+ T cells sorted from blood, taken in a trial of the OX40 agonist ivuxolimab. The chain uses TRBV11-2 and TRBJ2-1; a tentative D match to TRBD2 spans 6 bases. The clonotype comes from an adult with an advanced solid tumor such as melanoma, head and neck, liver or kidney cancer. CDR3 protein: CASSLASMRGGQFF. The nucleotide sequence is given as TGTGCCAGCAGCTTAGCTTCGATGCGGGGCGGCCAGTTCTTC.